This TCR beta chain emerged from a study of T cells after yellow fever vaccination. From the 5' RACE reads, TCRdb called clonotypes with MiXCR, one entry per CDR3 protein. The data contain 120,000 or so distinct CDR3 sequences, over 12% of them singletons. The CDR3 runs 16 residues. The germline gives CDR1 LGHNA, CDR2 YNFKEQ. J lost 6 bases, V lost 2 bases, and 9 bases had no gene match. This clonotype was found many times. This TCR derives from a man between 18 and 35 years old who received the YFV17D yellow fever vaccine. This specimen was CD8+ T cells sorted from PBMCs, taken 5 days after the yellow fever booster vaccination. The gene calls are TRBV4-2 and TRBJ2-3; 9 bases are a match to TRBD2. CDR3 residues: CASSQLSGGPSDTQYF. Here the CDR3 DNA reads TGTGCCAGCAGCCAACTGAGCGGGGGGCCATCCGATACGCAGTATTTT.